One sample yielded the 12 T cell receptor beta chains listed below, sequenced in a study of shared clonotypes between healthy human individuals. Sequenced by immunoSEQ multiplex PCR; TCRdb stores in-frame clones only, minus some. The sample holds over a million clones, around three quarters seen once. Material for sequencing was memory CD4+ T cells from PBMCs. Subset specified: CD45RA-negative fraction. The receptors derive from a man younger than 35 in good health. Some clones in this sample may be carry-over from other donors' samples.

A single count supports this clone. CDR3 in DNA: TGTGCCAGCAGTTTCCTTCAGGGGAGGACTGAAGCTTTCTTT. Protein sequence: CASSFLQGRTEAFF. This chain uses TRBV6-1 with TRBJ1-1; tentative D call: TRBD1 (6 bases). The CDR3 spans 14 residues. Germline lookup yields CDR1 MNHNS and CDR2 SASEGT. V shed 5 bases and J shed 5 bases, with 15 bases lying between them.

This clone showed up just once. The sample has other DNA sequences that encode this CDR3 too. This chain joins TRBV18 and TRBJ1-1; TRBD1 agrees at 9 bases. CDR3 length: 14 amino acids. V dropped 6 bases and J dropped 1; count of bases not matched to a gene: 3. CDR1 is KGHSH and CDR2 is LQKENI in the germline V gene. The CDR3 DNA sequence: TGTGCCAGCTCGCTGGGACAGGGGAACACTGAAGCTTTCTTT. Amino acids: CASSLGQGNTEAFF.

The V call is TRBV9, the J call TRBJ2-5; 11 bases map to TRBD2. V shed 3 bases, J shed 2 bases, and the junction held 3 bases outside the gene matches. The CDR3 contains 15 residues. CDR1 and CDR2 (germline): SGDLS, YYNGEE. Here the CDR3 DNA reads TGTGCCAGCAGCGCCCGGACTAGCGGGCAAGAGACCCAGTACTTC. It specifies CASSARTSGQETQYF.

This chain joins TRBV6-1 and TRBJ2-3, with TRBD2 matching 11 bases. CDR3 length equals 18 residues. Germline-derived CDR1 and CDR2 are MNHNS and SASEGT. Losses at the gene ends were 3 bases for V and 5 bases for J; bases not matched to a gene: 13. The CDR3 DNA sequence: TGTGCCAGCAGTGACGCCTCCGGGACTAGCGGAGGCAGAGATACGCAGTATTTT. This codes for CASSDASGTSGGRDTQYF.

This chain joins TRBV28 and TRBJ2-1, with 11 bases matching TRBD2. With 5 bases clipped from V and 2 bases from J, the junction kept 5 bases outside the gene matches. This CDR3 spans 16 amino acids. Per germline, CDR1 MDHEN and CDR2 SYDVKM. The CDR3 coding sequence is TGTGCCAGCAGTCGCGTTAGCGGGAGGGCCTACAATGAGCAGTTCTTC. This gives the protein CASSRVSGRAYNEQFF. Looking up the rest from reference TRBV28 and TRBJ2-1 gives the full variable domain: DVKVTQSSRYLVKRTGEKVFLECVQDMDHENMFWYRQDPGLGLRLIYFSYDVKMKEKGDIPEGYSVSREKKERFSLILESASTNQTSMYLCASSRVSGRAYNEQFFGPGTRLTVL.

This chain joins TRBV9 and TRBJ2-7, with D possibly matching TRBD2 (6 bases). The CDR3 contains 13 residues. Trimming removed 3 bases at V and 4 bases at J, with 11 bases between. The germline V gene has CDR1 SGDLS and CDR2 YYNGEE. The CDR3 sequence is CASSETAGYEQYF. DNA of the CDR3: TGTGCCAGCAGCGAAACCGCGGGGTACGAGCAGTACTTC.

The genes are TRBV7-2 and TRBJ1-4, with TRBD1 matching over 8 bases. The germline V gene has CDR1 SGHTA and CDR2 FQGNSA. The ends lost 5 bases at V and 5 bases at J; junction bases unmatched: 7. The CDR3 is 15 residues long. The CDR3 loop reads CASSPRTGINEKLFF. The DNA for the CDR3 is TGTGCCAGCAGCCCACGGACAGGGATAAATGAAAAACTGTTTTTT.

The chain has TRBV5-4 and TRBJ1-1; TRBD1 is a possible D gene (5 bases). V lost 3 bases, J lost 0 bases, and 12 bases lay in between. This CDR3 has 15 residues. Germline CDR1 reads SGHNT; CDR2 reads YYREEE (reference sequence). CDR3 nucleotide sequence: TGTGCCAGCAGCTCTGGGGGGATAATGAACACTGAAGCTTTCTTT. Its protein is CASSSGGIMNTEAFF.

This chain links TRBV6-1 with TRBJ2-7, with TRBD2 matching over 13 bases. Germline loops: CDR1 MNHNS, CDR2 SASEGT. This CDR3 comprises 15 residues. V was clipped by 7 bases and J by 2 bases; unmatched bases: 5. DNA for the CDR3: TGTGCCAGCATCAAGGGACTAGCGGGACCCTACGAGCAGTACTTC. As protein: CASIKGLAGPYEQYF.

This chain connects TRBV27 to TRBJ2-3; 7 nucleotides match TRBD2. The CDR3 contains 17 residues. Trimming cost V 1 base and J 3 bases; bases outside gene matches: 10. CDR1 MNHEY and CDR2 SMNVEV come from the germline V gene (reference sequence). DNA for the CDR3: TGTGCCAGCAGTTTATATTTCAGGGAGGGGAATACAGATACGCAGTATTTT. This codes for CASSLYFREGNTDTQYF.

V and J are TRBV5-6 and TRBJ1-2; the match to TRBD1 covers 8 bases. Germline V lookup: CDR1 SGHDT, CDR2 YYEEEE. The CDR3 has 14 residues. V dropped 4 bases and J dropped 4; count of bases not matched to a gene: 6. CDR3 nucleotide sequence: TGTGCCAGCAGCCGCAGGACAGGGAGCTATGGCTACACCTTC. Amino acids: CASSRRTGSYGYTF.

V usage is TRBV30 and J usage is TRBJ2-5; 8 bases agree with TRBD1. The J call may be incorrect, as the DNA end agrees better with TRBJ2-7. Germline CDR1 GTSNPN, CDR2 SVGIG (reference sequence). This CDR3 spans 13 amino acids. The CDR3 protein is CAWTIQGAYEQYF. CDR3 sequence (DNA): TGTGCCTGGACCATACAGGGGGCCTACGAGCAGTACTTC.